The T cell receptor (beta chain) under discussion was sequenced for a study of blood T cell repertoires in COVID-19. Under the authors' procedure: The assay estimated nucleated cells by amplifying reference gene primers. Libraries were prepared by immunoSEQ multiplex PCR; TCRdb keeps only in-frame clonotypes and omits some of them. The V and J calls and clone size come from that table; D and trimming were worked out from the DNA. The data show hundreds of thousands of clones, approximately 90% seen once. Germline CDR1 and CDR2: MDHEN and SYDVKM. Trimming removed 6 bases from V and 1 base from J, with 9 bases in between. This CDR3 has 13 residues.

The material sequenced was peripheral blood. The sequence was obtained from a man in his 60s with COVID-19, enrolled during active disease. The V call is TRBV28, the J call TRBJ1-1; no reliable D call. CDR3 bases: TGTGCCAGCAGCCCCCCCCAGAACACTGAAGCTTTCTTT. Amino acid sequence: CASSPPQNTEAFF.